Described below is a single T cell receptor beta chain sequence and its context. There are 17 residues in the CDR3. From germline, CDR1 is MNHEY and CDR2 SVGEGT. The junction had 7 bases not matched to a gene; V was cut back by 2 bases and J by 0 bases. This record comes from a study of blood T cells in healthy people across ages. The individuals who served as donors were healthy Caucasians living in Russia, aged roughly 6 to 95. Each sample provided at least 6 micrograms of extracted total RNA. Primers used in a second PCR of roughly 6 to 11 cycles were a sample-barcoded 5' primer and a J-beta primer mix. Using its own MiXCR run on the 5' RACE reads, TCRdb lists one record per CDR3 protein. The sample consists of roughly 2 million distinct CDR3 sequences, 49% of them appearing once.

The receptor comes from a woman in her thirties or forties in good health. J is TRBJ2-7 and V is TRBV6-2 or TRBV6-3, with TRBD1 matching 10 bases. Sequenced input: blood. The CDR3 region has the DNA TGTGCCAGCAGTTACCCTCGGACAGGGGGAGTCTCCTACGAGCAGTACTTC. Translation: CASSYPRTGGVSYEQYF.